These 19 T cell receptor beta chains came from one sample sequenced in a study of response to subunit inactivated influenza vaccine. TCRdb ran MiXCR on the RT-PCR reads and lists one entry per CDR3 protein. Among 650,000 to 800,000 distinct CDR3 sequences listed, approximately 13% were seen once. Material: PBMCs from blood, obtained 14 to 15 days before vaccination. All receptors come from a man between 50 and 59 years old who received an inactivated influenza vaccine.

The chain couples TRBV4-1 to TRBJ1-3, with D tentatively TRBD1 (5 bases). V was cut by 0 bases and J by 3 bases, with 9 bases left in between. Germline CDR1 is MGHRA and CDR2 is YSYEKL. The CDR3 is 15 residues long. The CDR3 DNA reads as TGCGCCAGCAGCCAAGAACCCACAGGTGGAAACACCATATATTTT. Translated: CASSQEPTGGNTIYF.

This clonotype was detected a few times. This chain connects TRBV7-6 to TRBJ2-7; 12 bases align to TRBD1. V lost 5 bases to trimming and J lost 9 bases; unmatched junction nucleotides: 14. CDR3 length: 16 amino acids. Germline V gene sequence: CDR1 SGHVS, CDR2 FNYEAQ. The CDR3 is CASSPSPGQGAERQYF. CDR3 DNA sequence: TGTGCCAGCAGCCCCTCCCCGGGACAGGGGGCCGAAAGGCAGTACTTC.

The sample holds a few counts of this clonotype. The rearrangement links TRBV10-3 to TRBJ2-2; unclear D gene. V was shortened by 4 bases and J by 8 bases, with 5 bases between the two germline ends. The germline gives CDR1 ENHRY, CDR2 SYGVKD. This CDR3 has 11 residues. The CDR3 nucleotides are TGTGCCATCAGTGCGCTAGGGGAGCTGTTTTTT. This gives the protein CAISALGELFF.

V is TRBV7-2 and J is TRBJ2-1; 9 bases are shared with TRBD1. The CDR3 runs 15 residues. The trim removed 3 bases at V and 9 bases at J, leaving 9 bases unmatched. CDR1 and CDR2 from the germline V gene are SGHTA and FQGNSA. CDR3 protein: CASSFSRTGVSEQFF. The CDR3 region has the DNA TGTGCCAGCAGCTTCTCAAGGACAGGGGTGAGTGAGCAGTTCTTC.

The V call is TRBV18, the J call TRBJ1-4, with 8 bases identical to TRBD1. The CDR3 has 16 amino acids. Germline CDR1 KGHSH, CDR2 LQKENI. With V trimmed by 2 bases and J by 7 bases, 9 bases remained unmatched. CDR3: CASSPRGGTGIEKLFF. In DNA form, the CDR3 reads TGTGCCAGCTCACCAAGAGGGGGGACAGGTATTGAAAAACTGTTTTTT.

V and J are TRBV20-1 and TRBJ2-5, with 13 bases lining up with TRBD2. The junction had 12 bases not matched to a gene; V was cut back by 3 bases and J by 5 bases. The CDR3 length is 17 residues. CDR1 and CDR2 from the germline V gene are DFQATT and SNEGSKA (reference sequence). The CDR3 nucleotides read TGCAGTGCTAGGAGACCTAGGACTAGCGGGAGCCCTGAGACCCAGTACTTC. Encoded protein: CSARRPRTSGSPETQYF.

V and J are TRBV7-9 and TRBJ2-5; either TRBD1 or TRBD2 may supply D (5 bases each). Germline CDR1 and CDR2: SEHNR and FQNEAQ (reference sequence). The CDR3 is 15 amino acids. Trimming shortened V by 5 bases and J by 9 bases, and 22 bases separated the two germline ends. The CDR3 sequence is CASSIGDGRVRPQYF. The CDR3 nucleotides read TGTGCCAGCAGCATAGGGGACGGACGCGTAAGACCCCAGTACTTC.

This chain links TRBV20-1 with TRBJ2-1; D possibly corresponds to TRBD2 (6 bases). Germline loops: CDR1 DFQATT, CDR2 SNEGSKA (reference sequence). With 3 bases removed from V and 8 bases from J, the gap between germline ends came to 17 bases. This CDR3 contains 14 residues. CDR3: CSASSGTPSDEQFF. The CDR3 DNA is TGCAGTGCTAGTTCCGGGACCCCTAGCGATGAGCAGTTCTTC.

This clonotype appeared a few times. The chain carries TRBV20-1 and TRBJ2-7; 10 nucleotides align to TRBD2. V dropped 1 base and J dropped 2; count of bases not matched to a gene: 8. Germline-derived CDR1 and CDR2 are DFQATT and SNEGSKA (reference sequence). The CDR3 is made up of 16 amino acids. This chain's CDR3 is CSARGEWLAGAYEQYF. The DNA for the CDR3 is TGCAGTGCTAGAGGGGAGTGGCTAGCGGGAGCCTACGAGCAGTACTTC.

This clonotype was observed a handful of times. The chain recombines TRBV30 with TRBJ1-1; no clear D. The V gene lost 2 bases and the J gene lost 1 base, with 5 bases spanning the gap. The germline gives CDR1 GTSNPN, CDR2 SVGIG (reference sequence). The CDR3 covers 12 residues. Here the CDR3 DNA reads TGTGCCTGGAGTCCAGGGAACACTGAAGCTTTCTTT. Its protein is CAWSPGNTEAFF.

This clonotype occurred many times. V usage is TRBV12-3 or TRBV12-4 and J usage is TRBJ2-5, with 9 bases that match TRBD2. The CDR3 totals 12 residues. With 11 bases clipped from V and 4 bases from J, the junction kept 5 bases outside the gene matches. CDR3 DNA: TGTGCCTCGCGGGGGGGCCTAGAGACCCAGTACTTC. Amino acids: CASRGGLETQYF.

The CDR3: CASSPLTSGSTDTQYF. In DNA form, the CDR3 reads TGTGCCAGCAGCCCTTTGACTAGCGGGAGCACAGATACGCAGTATTTT. V usage is TRBV7-8 and J usage is TRBJ2-3; the match to TRBD2 covers 10 bases. V shed 5 bases and J 0 bases; nucleotides not matched to a gene: 5. Looked up from germline, CDR1 is SGHVS and CDR2 is FQNEAQ. The CDR3 is 16 residues long. The full variable domain, with the rest looked up from reference TRBV7-8 and TRBJ2-3, is GAGVSQSPRYKVAKRGQDVALRCDPISGHVSLFWYQQALGQGPEFLTYFQNEAQLDKSGLPSDRFFAERPEGSVSTLKIQRTQQEDSAVYLCASSPLTSGSTDTQYFGPGTRLTVL.

The J gene is TRBJ2-7, the V gene TRBV9; 13 nucleotides line up with TRBD2. This CDR3 comprises 15 residues. V shed 3 bases, J shed 7 bases, and the junction held 7 bases outside the gene matches. Germline loops: CDR1 SGDLS, CDR2 YYNGEE. The chain's CDR3 is CASSDGTSGNLEQYF. CDR3 bases: TGTGCCAGCAGCGACGGGACTAGCGGGAATCTTGAGCAGTACTTC.

The chain carries TRBV20-1 and TRBJ2-1; TRBD2 matches 16 bases. Germline V gene data show CDR1 as DFQATT and CDR2 as SNEGSKA (reference sequence). The CDR3 contains 19 residues. V lost 1 base to trimming and J lost 2 bases; unmatched junction nucleotides: 8. The CDR3 protein is CSARGPGTSGRDTYNEQFF. In DNA form, the CDR3 reads TGCAGTGCTAGAGGTCCCGGGACTAGCGGGAGGGATACCTACAATGAGCAGTTCTTC.

This clonotype appeared a few times. The chain couples TRBV5-6 to TRBJ1-1; D is undetermined. Trimming took 3 bases from V and 4 from J, leaving 10 bases between them. CDR1 and CDR2 (germline): SGHDT, YYEEEE. This CDR3 is built from 13 residues. CDR3 sequence (DNA): TGTGCCAGCAGCTCAGGACGGCGCACTGAAGCTTTCTTT. Translated, it gives CASSSGRRTEAFF.

The chain employs TRBV14 and TRBJ2-7; D may match TRBD1 or TRBD2 (5 bases each). Trimming removed 1 base at V and 2 bases at J, with 12 bases between. Germline-derived CDR1 and CDR2 are SGHDN and FVKESK. The CDR3 runs 15 residues. CDR3 protein: CASSQAGTGPYEQYF. CDR3 DNA sequence: TGTGCCAGCAGCCAAGCTGGGACCGGGCCCTACGAGCAGTACTTC.

The rearrangement uses TRBV7-2 and TRBJ2-3; 9 bases align to TRBD1. The CDR3 is made up of 17 amino acids. J was trimmed by 14 bases and V by 4 bases; bases with no gene match: 22. The germline gives CDR1 SGHTA, CDR2 FQGNSA. The CDR3 DNA sequence: TGTGCCAGCAGCTCCTTTGCGGGACAGGGAAAGGGCGGGGCGCGGTATTTT. Protein sequence: CASSSFAGQGKGGARYF.

Details on this clonotype: This clone may be a read error of a much larger clone one base away. The chain combines TRBV5-1 with TRBJ2-1, with TRBD2 identical over 7 bases. V gave up 5 bases and J gave up 2 bases; unmatched junction bases: 10. This CDR3 has 16 residues. Looked up from germline, CDR1 is SGHRS and CDR2 is YFSETQ. CDR3 nucleotides: TGCGCCAGCAGACGTTCTAGCGGAAGCACCTACAATGAGCAGTTCTTC. It yields the protein CASRRSSGSTYNEQFF.

The chain has TRBV14 and TRBJ2-7, with 13 bases aligning to TRBD2. The V segment lost 1 base and the J segment 5 bases; nucleotides outside the gene matches: 5. The CDR3 sequence is 16 residues long. In germline, CDR1 is SGHDN, CDR2 FVKESK. CDR3 residues: CASSQGTSGSYDEQYF. CDR3 coding DNA: TGTGCCAGCAGCCAAGGGACTAGCGGGAGTTATGACGAGCAGTACTTC.